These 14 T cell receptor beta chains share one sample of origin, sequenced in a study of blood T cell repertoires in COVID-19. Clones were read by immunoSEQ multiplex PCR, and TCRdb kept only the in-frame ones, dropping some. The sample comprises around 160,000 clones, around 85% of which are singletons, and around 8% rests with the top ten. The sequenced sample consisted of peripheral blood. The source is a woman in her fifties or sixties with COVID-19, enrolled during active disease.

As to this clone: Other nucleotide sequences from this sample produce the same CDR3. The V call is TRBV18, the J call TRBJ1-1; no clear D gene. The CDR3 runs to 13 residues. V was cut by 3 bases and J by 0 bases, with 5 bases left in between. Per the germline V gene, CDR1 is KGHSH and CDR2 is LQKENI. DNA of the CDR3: TGTGCCAGCTCACCTGCGGTGAACACTGAAGCTTTCTTT. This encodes CASSPAVNTEAFF. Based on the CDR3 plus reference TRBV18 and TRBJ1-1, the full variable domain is NAGVMQNPRHLVRRRGQEARLRCSPMKGHSHVYWYRQLPEEGLKFMVYLQKENIIDESGMPKERFSAEFPKEGPSILRIQQVVRGDSAAYFCASSPAVNTEAFFGQGTRLTVV.

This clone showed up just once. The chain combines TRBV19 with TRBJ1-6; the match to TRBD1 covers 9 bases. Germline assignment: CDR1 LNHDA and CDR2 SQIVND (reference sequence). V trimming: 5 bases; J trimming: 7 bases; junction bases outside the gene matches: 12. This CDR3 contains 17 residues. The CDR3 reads CASSRVLRTGENSPLHF. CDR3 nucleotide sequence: TGTGCCAGTAGTCGCGTGTTACGGACAGGGGAAAATTCACCCCTCCACTTT.

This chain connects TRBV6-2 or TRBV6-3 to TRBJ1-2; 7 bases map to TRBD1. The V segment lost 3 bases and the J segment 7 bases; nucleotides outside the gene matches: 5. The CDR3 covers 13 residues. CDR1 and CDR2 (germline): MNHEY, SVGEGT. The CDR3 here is CASSYTGDTGYTF. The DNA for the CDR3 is TGTGCCAGCAGTTATACAGGGGATACTGGCTACACCTTC.

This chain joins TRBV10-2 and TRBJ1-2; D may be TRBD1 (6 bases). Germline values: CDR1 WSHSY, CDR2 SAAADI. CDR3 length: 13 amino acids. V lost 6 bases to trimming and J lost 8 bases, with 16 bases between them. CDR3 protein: CASRPRQDGGYTF. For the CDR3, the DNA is TGCGCCAGCAGGCCCCGACAGGATGGGGGCTACACCTTC.

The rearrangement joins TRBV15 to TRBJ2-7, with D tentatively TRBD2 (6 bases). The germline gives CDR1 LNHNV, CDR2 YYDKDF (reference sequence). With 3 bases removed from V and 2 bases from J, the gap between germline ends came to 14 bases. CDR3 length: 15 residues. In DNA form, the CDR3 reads TGTGCCACCAGCAGGGGAGCTAGCGAGACCTACGAGCAGTACTTC. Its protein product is CATSRGASETYEQYF.

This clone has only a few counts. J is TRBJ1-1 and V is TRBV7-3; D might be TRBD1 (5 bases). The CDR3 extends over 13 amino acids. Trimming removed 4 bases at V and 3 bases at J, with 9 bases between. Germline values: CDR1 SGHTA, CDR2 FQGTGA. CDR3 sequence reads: CASSSQGDTEAFF. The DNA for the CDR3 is TGTGCCAGCAGCTCCCAAGGGGACACTGAAGCTTTCTTT.

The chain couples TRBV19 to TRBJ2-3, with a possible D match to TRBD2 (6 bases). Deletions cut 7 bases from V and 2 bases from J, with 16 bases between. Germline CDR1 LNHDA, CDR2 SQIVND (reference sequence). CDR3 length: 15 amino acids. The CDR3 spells CASMTSDSHTDTQYF. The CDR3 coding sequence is TGTGCCAGTATGACTAGTGATTCACACACAGATACGCAGTATTTT.

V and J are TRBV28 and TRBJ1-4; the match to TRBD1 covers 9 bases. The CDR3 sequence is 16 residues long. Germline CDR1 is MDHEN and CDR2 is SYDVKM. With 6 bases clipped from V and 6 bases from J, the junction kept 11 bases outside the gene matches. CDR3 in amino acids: CASRPDRGYPYEKLFF. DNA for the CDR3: TGTGCCAGCAGACCCGACAGGGGGTATCCCTATGAAAAACTGTTTTTT.

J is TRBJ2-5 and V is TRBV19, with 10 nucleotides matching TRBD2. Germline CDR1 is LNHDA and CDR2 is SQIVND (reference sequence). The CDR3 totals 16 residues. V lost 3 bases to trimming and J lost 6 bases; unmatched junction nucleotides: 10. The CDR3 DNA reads TGTGCCAGTAGTATTCGGGAACTAGCGGGGATGAAGACCCAGTACTTC. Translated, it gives CASSIRELAGMKTQYF.

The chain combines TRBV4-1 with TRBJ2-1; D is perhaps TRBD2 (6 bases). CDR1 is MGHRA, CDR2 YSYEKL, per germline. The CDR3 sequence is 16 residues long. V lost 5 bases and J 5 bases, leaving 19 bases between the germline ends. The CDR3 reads CASSTSPRGSHNEQFF. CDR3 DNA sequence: TGCGCCAGCAGCACCTCCCCACGGGGGTCTCACAATGAGCAGTTCTTC.

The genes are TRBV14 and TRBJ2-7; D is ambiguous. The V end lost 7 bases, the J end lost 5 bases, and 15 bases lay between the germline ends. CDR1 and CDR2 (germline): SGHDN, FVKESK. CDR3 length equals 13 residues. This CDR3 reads CASNVGPRNEQYF. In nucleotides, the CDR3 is TGTGCCAGCAACGTGGGCCCAAGGAACGAGCAGTACTTC.

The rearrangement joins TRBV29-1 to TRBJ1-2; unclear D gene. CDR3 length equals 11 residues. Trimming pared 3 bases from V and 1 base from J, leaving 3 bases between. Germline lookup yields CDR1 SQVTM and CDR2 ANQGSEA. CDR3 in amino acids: CSVEYNYGYTF. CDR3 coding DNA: TGCAGCGTTGAGTATAACTATGGCTACACCTTC.

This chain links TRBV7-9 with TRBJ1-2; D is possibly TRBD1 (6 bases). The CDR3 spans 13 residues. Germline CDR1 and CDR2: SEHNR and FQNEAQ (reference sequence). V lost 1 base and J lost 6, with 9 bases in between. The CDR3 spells CASSLVNRDGYTF. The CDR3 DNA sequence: TGTGCCAGCAGCTTAGTTAACAGGGATGGCTACACCTTC.

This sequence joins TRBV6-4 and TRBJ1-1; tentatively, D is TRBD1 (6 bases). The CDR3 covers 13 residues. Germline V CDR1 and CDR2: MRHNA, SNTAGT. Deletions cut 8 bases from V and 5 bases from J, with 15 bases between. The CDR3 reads CASSTGSGTEAFF. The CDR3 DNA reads TGTGCCAGCTCGACAGGTTCTGGGACTGAAGCTTTCTTT.